This TCR beta chain was recovered during a study of T cells expressing NK-cell markers. Study context: Of eight sequenced donors, seven were HCMV-seropositive and one HCMV-seronegative.

CDR1 SGHRS and CDR2 YFSETQ come from the germline V gene. This CDR3 comprises 15 residues. The authors made TCR beta cDNA libraries by 5'RACE template switching. This switching added a universal primer site and UMIs. Using the 5' RACE reads, TCRdb records one entry per CDR3 protein without DNA. This sample's clone table lists about 370,000 distinct CDR3 sequences. Sequencing used blood T cells: a sorted CD56 or NKG2C T cell subset, CD4+ or CD8+ T cells, or bulk PBMC T cells (not recorded which). The genes are TRBV5-1 and TRBJ1-4; TCRdb outputs TRBD1, but without DNA this stays unchecked. The sequence was obtained from a woman between 50 and 59 years old in good health. The CDR3 reads CASSLAGQGAGKLFF.